This TCR beta chain was profiled in a study of cytomegalovirus exposure and HLA in healthy donors. Points from the study as a whole: One variant, a missense change in DCLRE1C, was linked in a later analysis to TCR beta V- and J-gene trimming. Follow-up analysis found HLA locus-dependent TCR association rates, highest for DRB1 and lowest for HLA-C.

The donors were healthy bone marrow donors. To note about this clone: Its antigen remains unknown.

The primer mix had 60 Vbeta and 13 Jbeta primers. Measured with immunoSEQ multiplex PCR; TCRdb has only the in-frame clones, and not every one. In the table there are 120,000 to 150,000 clones, about 82% of which are singletons. The specimen sequenced was PBMCs. The clonotype originates from a man younger than 45 in good health and CMV-seronegative.

The CDR3 region has the DNA TGTGCCAGTAGTTCACAGGGACCGCTGGGCTACGAGCAGTACTTC. Amino acids: CASSSQGPLGYEQYF. The genes are TRBV19 and TRBJ2-7, with D possibly matching TRBD1 (6 bases). Germline-derived CDR1 and CDR2 are LNHDA and SQIVND (reference sequence). The CDR3 has 15 amino acids. Trimming cost V 5 bases and J 3 bases, with 17 bases left between them.